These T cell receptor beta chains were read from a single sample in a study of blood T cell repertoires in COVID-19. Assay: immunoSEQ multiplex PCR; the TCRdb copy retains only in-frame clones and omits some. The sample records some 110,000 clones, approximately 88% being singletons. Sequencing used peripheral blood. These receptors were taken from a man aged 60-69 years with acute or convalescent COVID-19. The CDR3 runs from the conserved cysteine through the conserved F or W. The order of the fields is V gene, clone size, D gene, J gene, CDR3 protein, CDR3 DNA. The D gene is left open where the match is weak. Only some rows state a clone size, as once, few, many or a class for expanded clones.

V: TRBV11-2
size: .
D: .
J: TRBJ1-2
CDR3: CASSLVYRGAHGYTF
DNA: TGTGCCAGCAGCTTAGTATACCGGGGGGCCCACGGCTACACCTTC

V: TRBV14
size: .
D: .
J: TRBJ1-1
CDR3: CASSQDRNTEAFF
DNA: TGTGCCAGCAGCCAGGACAGGAACACTGAAGCTTTCTTT

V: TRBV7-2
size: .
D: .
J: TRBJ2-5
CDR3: CASSYPRETQYF
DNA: TGTGCCAGCAGCTATCCCCGGGAGACCCAGTACTTC

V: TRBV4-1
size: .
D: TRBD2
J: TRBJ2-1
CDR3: CASSPVAGVHEQFF
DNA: TGCGCCAGCAGCCCAGTAGCGGGAGTACATGAGCAGTTCTTC

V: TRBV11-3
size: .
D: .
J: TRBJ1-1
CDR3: CASSLGQKNTEAFF
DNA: TGTGCCAGCAGCTTAGGACAGAAGAACACTGAAGCTTTCTTT

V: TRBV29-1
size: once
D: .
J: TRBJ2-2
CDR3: CSVEKSGNTGELFF
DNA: TGCAGCGTTGAGAAGAGCGGAAACACCGGGGAGCTGTTTTTT

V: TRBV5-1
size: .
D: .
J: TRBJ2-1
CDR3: CASSPRATTGNEQFF
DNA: TGCGCCAGCAGCCCCAGGGCTACTACGGGTAATGAGCAGTTCTTC

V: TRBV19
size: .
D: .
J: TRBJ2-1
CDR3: CASSIVGGNYNEQFF
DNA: TGTGCCAGTAGTATTGTGGGAGGAAACTACAATGAGCAGTTCTTC

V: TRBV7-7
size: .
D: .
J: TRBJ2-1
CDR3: CASSLARGRSEQFF
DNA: TGTGCTAGCAGCTTAGCTAGGGGTCGGAGTGAGCAGTTCTTC

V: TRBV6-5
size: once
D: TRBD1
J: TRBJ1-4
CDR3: CASSPDRGREKLFF
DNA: TGTGCCAGCAGCCCCGACAGGGGGCGTGAAAAACTGTTTTTT

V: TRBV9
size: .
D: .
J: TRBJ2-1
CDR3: CASSTPSRIEQFF
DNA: TGTGCCAGCAGCACCCCCTCGCGGATTGAGCAGTTCTTC

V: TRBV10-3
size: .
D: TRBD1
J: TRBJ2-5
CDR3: CATGDRDQETQYF
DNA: TGTGCCACCGGGGACAGGGACCAAGAGACCCAGTACTTC

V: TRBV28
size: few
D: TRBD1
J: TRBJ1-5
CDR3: CASSPAYRGSQPQHF
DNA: TGTGCCAGCAGCCCCGCATACAGGGGTAGTCAGCCCCAGCATTTT

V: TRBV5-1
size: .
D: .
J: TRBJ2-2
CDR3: CASSILFNSNTGELFF
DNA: TGCGCCAGCAGCATACTATTTAACTCAAACACCGGGGAGCTGTTTTTT

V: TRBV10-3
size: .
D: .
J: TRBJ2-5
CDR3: CAISDRTTGRETQYF
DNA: TGTGCCATCAGTGACAGAACGACAGGGAGGGAGACCCAGTACTTC

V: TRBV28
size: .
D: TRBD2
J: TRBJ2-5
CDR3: CASSFPIAGGQETQYF
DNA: TGTGCCAGCAGTTTTCCGATAGCGGGAGGGCAAGAGACCCAGTACTTC

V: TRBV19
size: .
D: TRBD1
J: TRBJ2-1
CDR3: CASRIRTGFDEQFF
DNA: TGTGCCAGTAGAATAAGGACAGGGTTCGATGAGCAGTTCTTC

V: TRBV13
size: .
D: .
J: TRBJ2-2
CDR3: CASSLHRAGELFF
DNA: TGTGCCAGCAGCTTACACAGGGCCGGGGAGCTGTTTTTT

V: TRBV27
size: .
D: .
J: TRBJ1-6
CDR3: CASSFDRNNNSPLHF
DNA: TGTGCCAGCAGTTTCGACAGGAACAATAATTCACCCCTCCACTTT

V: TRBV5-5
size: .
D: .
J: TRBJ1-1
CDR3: CASSSPPPMNTEAFF
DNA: TGTGCCAGCAGCTCCCCCCCGCCTATGAACACTGAAGCTTTCTTT

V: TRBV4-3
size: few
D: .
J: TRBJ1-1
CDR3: CASSQDLTVPEAFF
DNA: TGCGCCAGCAGCCAAGATCTGACAGTACCTGAAGCTTTCTTT

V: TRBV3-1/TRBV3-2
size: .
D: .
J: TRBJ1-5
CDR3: CASSQDRSQPQHF
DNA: TGTGCCAGCAGCCAAGACCGGAGTCAGCCCCAGCATTTT

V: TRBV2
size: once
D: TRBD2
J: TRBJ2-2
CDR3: CASSVGLAGATGELFF
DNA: TGTGCCAGCAGTGTCGGACTAGCGGGAGCAACCGGGGAGCTGTTTTTT

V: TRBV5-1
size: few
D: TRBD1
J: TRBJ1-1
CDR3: CASSKTTGATEAFF
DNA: TGCGCCAGCAGCAAAACGACAGGGGCCACTGAAGCTTTCTTT

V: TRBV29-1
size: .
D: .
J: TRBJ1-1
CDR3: CSVGDRSLNTEAFF
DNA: TGCAGCGTCGGTGACAGGAGCCTAAACACTGAAGCTTTCTTT

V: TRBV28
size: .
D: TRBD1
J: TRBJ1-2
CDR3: CATAGDRSNYGYTF
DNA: TGTGCCACCGCAGGGGACAGGTCTAACTATGGCTACACCTTC

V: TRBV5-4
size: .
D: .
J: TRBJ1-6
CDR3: CASSREPTEYNSPLHF
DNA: TGTGCCAGCAGCCGCGAGCCGACTGAGTATAATTCACCCCTCCACTTT